Listed below are T cell receptor beta chains from one sample, sequenced in a study of vaccination effects on CD4 cells after COVID-19. These receptors are not linked to any known antigen. Measured with immunoSEQ multiplex PCR; TCRdb has only the in-frame clones, and not every one. The sample holds fewer than 90,000 clones; over 60% are singletons and the top ten take 5%. This specimen consisted of CD4+ T cells from PBMCs cultured with HIV peptides, obtained before COVID-19 vaccination. The receptors were sampled from a human donor who had a prior SARS-CoV-2 infection. CDR3s include the opening cysteine and the closing phenylalanine or tryptophan.

V gene	J gene	CDR3 protein
TRBV19	TRBJ1-5	CASSISGSNQPQHF
TRBV3-1/TRBV3-2	TRBJ2-2	CASSQDVPSDPGELFF
TRBV15	TRBJ1-2	CATSRNWVQGGTSYGYTF
TRBV19	TRBJ2-3	CASRLGGAGTDTQYF
TRBV7-2	TRBJ2-1	CASSLAWTSGEQFF
TRBV4-2	TRBJ1-4	CASSDQAGTGGEKLFF
TRBV7-9	TRBJ2-3	CASLGSPTDTQYF
TRBV7-6	TRBJ2-2	CASSLVGGQGNTGELFF
TRBV20-1	TRBJ2-5	CSASPLRGRGGLQETQYF
TRBV4-2	TRBJ2-3	CASSPGLAGSTQYF
TRBV7-8	TRBJ2-1	CASSLAGDRGGYGQFF
TRBV12-3/TRBV12-4	TRBJ2-2	CASSFFTGELFF
TRBV21-1	TRBJ2-3	CASSSPDRASTDTQYF
TRBV4-3	TRBJ2-3	CASSQDITDTQYF
TRBV7-3	TRBJ2-5	CASSLTGQGETQYF
TRBV3-1/TRBV3-2	TRBJ1-1	CASSLRDREAEAFF